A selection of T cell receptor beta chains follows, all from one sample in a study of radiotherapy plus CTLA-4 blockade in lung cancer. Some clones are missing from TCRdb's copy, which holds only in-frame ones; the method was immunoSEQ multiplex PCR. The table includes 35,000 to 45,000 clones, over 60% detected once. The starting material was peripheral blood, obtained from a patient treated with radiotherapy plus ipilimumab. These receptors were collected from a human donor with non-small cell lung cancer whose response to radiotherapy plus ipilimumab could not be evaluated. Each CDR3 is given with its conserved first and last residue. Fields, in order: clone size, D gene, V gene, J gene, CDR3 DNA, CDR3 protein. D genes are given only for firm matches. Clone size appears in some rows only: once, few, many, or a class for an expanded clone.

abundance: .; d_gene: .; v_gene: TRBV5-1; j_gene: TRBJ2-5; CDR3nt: TGCGCCAGCAGCTACGGTGTCGGGGAGTGGGAGACCCAGTACTTC; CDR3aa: CASSYGVGEWETQYF
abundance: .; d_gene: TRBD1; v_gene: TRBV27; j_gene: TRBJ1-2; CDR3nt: TGTGCCAGCAGTGCTTGGACAGGGGATAACTATGGCTACACCTTC; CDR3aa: CASSAWTGDNYGYTF
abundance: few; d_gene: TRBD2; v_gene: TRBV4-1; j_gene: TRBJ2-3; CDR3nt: TGCGCCAGCAGCCAAGTCCAGCGGGAGGCTCCAGATACGCAGTATTTT; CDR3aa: CASSQVQREAPDTQYF
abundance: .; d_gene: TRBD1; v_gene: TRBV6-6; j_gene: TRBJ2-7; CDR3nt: TGTGCCAGCAGTTACCCAGGACAGGGAAACTCCTACGAGCAGTACTTC; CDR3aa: CASSYPGQGNSYEQYF
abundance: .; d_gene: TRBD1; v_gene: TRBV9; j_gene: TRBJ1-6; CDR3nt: TGTGCCAGCAGCTTCGAGACAGGGGATAATTCACCCCTCCACTTT; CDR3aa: CASSFETGDNSPLHF
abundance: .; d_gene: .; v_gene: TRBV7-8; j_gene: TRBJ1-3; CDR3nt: TGTGCCAGCAGCTTAGTGTCGGCAGGGTGGGGAAACACCATATATTTT; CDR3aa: CASSLVSAGWGNTIYF
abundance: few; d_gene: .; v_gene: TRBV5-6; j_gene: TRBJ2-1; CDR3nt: TGTGCCAGCAGCTTAGACCCGGGCTCCTACAATGAGCAGTTCTTC; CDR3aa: CASSLDPGSYNEQFF
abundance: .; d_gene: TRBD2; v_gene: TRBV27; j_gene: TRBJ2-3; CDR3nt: TGTGCCAGCAGGACGGGACTAGCTGGAGCAGATACGCAGTATTTT; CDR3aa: CASRTGLAGADTQYF
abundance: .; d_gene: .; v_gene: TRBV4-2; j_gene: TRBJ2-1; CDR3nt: TGTGCCAGCAGCCAAGATAGCTATGAGCAGTTCTTC; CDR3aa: CASSQDSYEQFF
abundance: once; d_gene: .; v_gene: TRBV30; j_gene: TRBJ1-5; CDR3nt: TGTGCCTGGAGCAGGGGAATCAATCAGCCCCAGCATTTT; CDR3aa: CAWSRGINQPQHF
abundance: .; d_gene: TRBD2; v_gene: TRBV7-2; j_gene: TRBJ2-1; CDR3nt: TGTGCCAGCACCATGGCTAGCGGTTTTGACAATGAGCAGTTCTTC; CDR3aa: CASTMASGFDNEQFF
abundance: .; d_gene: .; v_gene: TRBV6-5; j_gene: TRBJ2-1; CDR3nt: TGTGCCAGCAGTACGGGACTCTACAATGAGCAGTTCTTC; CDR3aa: CASSTGLYNEQFF
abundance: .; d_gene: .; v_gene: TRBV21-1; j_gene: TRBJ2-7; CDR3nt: TGTGCCAGCAGCAAAGAATCCCCGAAGTGGCCTAGCTCCTACGAGCAGTACTTC; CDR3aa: CASSKESPKWPSSYEQYF
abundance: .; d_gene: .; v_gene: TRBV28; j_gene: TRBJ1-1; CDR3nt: TGTGCCAGCGTTAAATCCGGGAACACTGAAGCTTTCTTT; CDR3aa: CASVKSGNTEAFF
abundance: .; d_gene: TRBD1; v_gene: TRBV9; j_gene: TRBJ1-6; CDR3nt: TGTGCCAGCAGCGCCTCGACAGGGAATTCACCCCTCCACTTT; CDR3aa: CASSASTGNSPLHF
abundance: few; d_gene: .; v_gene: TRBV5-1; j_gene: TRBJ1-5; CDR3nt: TGCGCCAGCAGCGACGGGACACCGAATCAGCCCCAGCATTTT; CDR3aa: CASSDGTPNQPQHF
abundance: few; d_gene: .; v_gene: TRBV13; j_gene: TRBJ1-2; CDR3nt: TGTGCCAGCAGCTTGGGGCAGACTAACTATGGCTACACCTTC; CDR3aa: CASSLGQTNYGYTF
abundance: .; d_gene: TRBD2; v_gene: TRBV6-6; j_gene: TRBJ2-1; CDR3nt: TGTGCCAGCAGTCTCACTAGCGGGGGGTACAATGAGCAGTTCTTC; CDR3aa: CASSLTSGGYNEQFF
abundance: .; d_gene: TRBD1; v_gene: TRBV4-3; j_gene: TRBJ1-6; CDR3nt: TGCGCCAGCAGCCAAGGGCAGGGGGCCGACGGAAATTCACCCCTCCACTTT; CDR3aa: CASSQGQGADGNSPLHF
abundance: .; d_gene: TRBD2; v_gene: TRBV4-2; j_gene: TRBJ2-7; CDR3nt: TGTGCCAGCAGCCGATCCCTGGGGGTAGCGGGCTCCTACGAGCAGTACTTC; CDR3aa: CASSRSLGVAGSYEQYF